The rows below give T cell receptor beta chains drawn from one sample of a study of blood T cell repertoires in COVID-19. The assay was immunoSEQ multiplex PCR, and TCRdb's table has in-frame clones only and misses some. The sample has 200,000 to 300,000 clones, 75% to 95% seen once. Specimen: peripheral blood. Source of these receptors: a person aged 18 to 35 with COVID-19, enrolled during active disease. Each CDR3 is given with its conserved first and last residue. Some rows have no size entry. The others give once, few or many, or a class for an expanded clone.

abundance: NA
v_gene: TRBV4-3
CDR3aa: CASSQDVRYRHEAGVDTQYF

abundance: NA
v_gene: TRBV3-1/TRBV3-2
CDR3aa: CASSGGGYTF

abundance: NA
v_gene: TRBV4-1
CDR3aa: CASSQPLAGRGEQYF

abundance: NA
v_gene: TRBV10-2
CDR3aa: CASSENRAPMYSYEQYF

abundance: NA
v_gene: TRBV7-9
CDR3aa: CASSSPTGSGMNTEAFF

abundance: NA
v_gene: TRBV3-1/TRBV3-2
CDR3aa: CASSQIPPRRDQPQHF

abundance: once
v_gene: TRBV19
CDR3aa: CASSSGGASYEQYF

abundance: NA
v_gene: TRBV10-2
CDR3aa: CASSDWDRGNTEAFF

abundance: few
v_gene: TRBV6-6
CDR3aa: CASSLSPRSSYNQPQHF

abundance: NA
v_gene: TRBV10-3
CDR3aa: CAIRADQGETEAFF

abundance: once
v_gene: TRBV2
CDR3aa: CASTGLEIHEQYF

abundance: NA
v_gene: TRBV9
CDR3aa: CASSVALSGRTSGELFF

abundance: NA
v_gene: TRBV19
CDR3aa: CASRLGGTEAFF

abundance: NA
v_gene: TRBV7-3
CDR3aa: CASSPGLAGEQYF

abundance: NA
v_gene: TRBV10-1
CDR3aa: CASSDFPLGEEETQYF

abundance: NA
v_gene: TRBV7-8
CDR3aa: CASSPGGYTNQPQHF

abundance: NA
v_gene: TRBV6-5
CDR3aa: CASSYSNGGGTEAFF

abundance: NA
v_gene: TRBV28
CDR3aa: CASSPPGTGGTYEQYF

abundance: NA
v_gene: TRBV6-1
CDR3aa: CASSEYIGGPNTEAFF

abundance: NA
v_gene: TRBV5-1
CDR3aa: CASSWDSSYEQYF

abundance: NA
v_gene: TRBV6-2/TRBV6-3
CDR3aa: CASSYTSSTGELFF

abundance: once
v_gene: TRBV29-1
CDR3aa: CSVDPERGEQFF

abundance: NA
v_gene: TRBV15
CDR3aa: CATSEAGEGAYEQYF

abundance: NA
v_gene: TRBV18
CDR3aa: CASSPLFEVGELFF

abundance: NA
v_gene: TRBV7-8
CDR3aa: CASSDSGLAGGITDTQYF

abundance: NA
v_gene: TRBV5-1
CDR3aa: CASSALTSGGYQETQYF

abundance: NA
v_gene: TRBV5-4
CDR3aa: CASSTGLDIPDEQFF

abundance: NA
v_gene: TRBV9
CDR3aa: CASSAGLAGGSFF

abundance: NA
v_gene: TRBV3-1/TRBV3-2
CDR3aa: CASRPGDTEVNSPLHF

abundance: NA
v_gene: TRBV6-2/TRBV6-3
CDR3aa: CASSQLLTGANYNEQFF

abundance: NA
v_gene: TRBV18
CDR3aa: CASSPGSYEQYF

abundance: NA
v_gene: TRBV9
CDR3aa: CASSPTTSGTYNEQFF

abundance: NA
v_gene: TRBV6-1
CDR3aa: CASSELMRVRNQPQHF

abundance: NA
v_gene: TRBV10-2
CDR3aa: CAAGVGVLPYEQYF

abundance: NA
v_gene: TRBV2
CDR3aa: CASWYRDEKLFF

abundance: NA
v_gene: TRBV10-3
CDR3aa: CAISADLDTQYF

abundance: NA
v_gene: TRBV19
CDR3aa: CASSSGITDTQYF

abundance: NA
v_gene: TRBV9
CDR3aa: CASSVGVAGGYNEQFF

abundance: NA
v_gene: TRBV12-3/TRBV12-4
CDR3aa: CASSFQVGTEAFF

abundance: NA
v_gene: TRBV29-1
CDR3aa: CSVSGTPNTGELFF